One and the same sample provided the 17 T cell receptor beta chains below, sequenced in a study of T cell repertoires in cytomegalovirus infection. TCRdb ran MiXCR on the reads and lists one entry per CDR3 protein. The table includes 150,000 to 200,000 distinct CDR3 sequences, approximately 19% detected once. The material sequenced was PBMCs. The receptors shown here come from a human donor in good health (CMV status not recorded). Some clones in this sample may be carry-over from other donors' samples.

The gene calls are TRBV27 and TRBJ2-2; D gene uncertain. CDR1 and CDR2 (germline): MNHEY, SMNVEV (reference sequence). Trimming shortened V by 2 bases and J by 0 bases, and 10 bases separated the two germline ends. The CDR3 length is 16 residues. The CDR3, as DNA: TGTGCCAGCAGTTTAAAGCCCGCATCGAACACCGGGGAGCTGTTTTTT. Translated, it gives CASSLKPASNTGELFF.

CDR3: CASSGQDNTEAFF. CDR3 nucleotides: TGTGCCAGCTCAGGACAGGATAACACTGAAGCTTTCTTT. The V gene is TRBV14, the J gene TRBJ1-1; 7 nucleotides match TRBD1. V lost 8 bases, J lost 2 bases, and 5 bases stayed unmatched. The CDR3 sequence is 13 residues long. CDR1 is SGHDN and CDR2 is FVKESK in the germline V gene.

In the case of this clonotype: This clone may be a read error of a much larger clone one base away. This chain connects TRBV6-6 to TRBJ2-3; 11 bases are a match to TRBD2. The J segment lost 5 bases and the V segment lost 7 bases, leaving 8 bases of the junction unmatched. The CDR3 loop spans 15 amino acids. Germline values: CDR1 MNHNY, CDR2 SVGAGI (reference sequence). CDR3 nucleotide sequence: TGTGCCAGCAACAACCTAGCGGGGGGCATAGATACGCAGTATTTT. It translates to CASNNLAGGIDTQYF.

The table lists this clonotype with a few counts. The chain employs TRBV10-3 and TRBJ1-1, with TRBD1 matching 7 bases. Losses at the gene ends were 6 bases for V and 3 bases for J; bases not matched to a gene: 4. The germline CDR1 and CDR2 sequences are ENHRY and SYGVKD. The length of the CDR3 is 13 residues. CDR3 residues: CAIRDRADTEAFF. In DNA, the CDR3 is TGTGCCATCAGAGACAGGGCGGACACTGAAGCTTTCTTT.

The chain uses TRBV20-1 and TRBJ2-5; no definite D call. The CDR3 extends over 14 amino acids. In germline, CDR1 is DFQATT, CDR2 SNEGSKA (reference sequence). V lost 0 bases and J lost 5, with 13 bases in between. In DNA form, the CDR3 reads TGCAGTGCTAGAGATTTGACGCTAGGCGAGACCCAGTACTTC. Translated, it gives CSARDLTLGETQYF.

Of note for this clonotype: The conserved final phenylalanine or tryptophan is absent from the CDR3, which likely points to a read error. The chain employs TRBV7-2 and TRBJ2-7, with no clear D. This CDR3 contains 14 residues. Germline V gene lookup returns CDR1 SGHTA and CDR2 FQGNSA. Trimming removed 1 base at V and 0 bases at J, with 7 bases between. The CDR3 loop reads CASSLVVSSYEQYS. CDR3 bases: TGTGCCAGCAGCTTAGTGGTGAGCTCCTACGAGCAGTACTCC.

V usage is TRBV5-6 and J usage is TRBJ2-7; 7 bases agree with TRBD1. V lost 2 bases to trimming and J lost 4 bases; unmatched junction nucleotides: 6. Per the germline V gene, CDR1 is SGHDT and CDR2 is YYEEEE. The CDR3 has 14 amino acids. DNA of the CDR3: TGTGCCAGCAGCTTAAACAGGGGTTCATACGAGCAGTACTTC. This gives the protein CASSLNRGSYEQYF.

This clonotype was seen only a few times. The chain combines TRBV28 with TRBJ2-3, with 16 bases that match TRBD2. Germline CDR1 reads MDHEN; CDR2 reads SYDVKM. Trimming removed 10 bases from V and 5 bases from J; junction bases left unmatched: 12. The CDR3 extends over 17 amino acids. Written as DNA, the CDR3 is TGTGCCACCACCCCTCCGGGACTAGCGGGAGGGGGAGATACGCAGTATTTT. It encodes CATTPPGLAGGGDTQYF.

The V gene is TRBV6-5, the J gene TRBJ2-3; 8 bases are shared with TRBD2. V shed 0 bases and J 3 bases; nucleotides not matched to a gene: 5. The CDR3 has 16 residues. Looked up from germline, CDR1 is MNHEY and CDR2 is SVGAGI. The CDR3 DNA reads TGTGCCAGCAGTTACTCGAGGTCGGGAGGGACAGATACGCAGTATTTT. This translates into CASSYSRSGGTDTQYF.

The chain couples TRBV6-2 or TRBV6-3 to TRBJ1-5, with no clear D. The V end lost 0 bases, the J end lost 3 bases, and 6 bases lay between the germline ends. The CDR3 runs 14 residues. Germline V gene lookup returns CDR1 MNHEY and CDR2 SVGEGT. CDR3 nucleotide sequence: TGTGCCAGCAGTTACTCAGTATACAATCAGCCCCAGCATTTT. It yields the protein CASSYSVYNQPQHF.

In its sample, this clonotype was seen a few times. This chain connects TRBV18 to TRBJ1-5, with D unclear. Germline V lookup: CDR1 KGHSH, CDR2 LQKENI. The V gene lost 8 bases and the J gene lost 7 bases, with 15 bases spanning the gap. The CDR3 spans 13 residues. The CDR3 here is CASVGQRGQPQHF. The CDR3 DNA follows: TGTGCCAGCGTCGGGCAGCGCGGACAGCCCCAGCATTTT.

This clonotype was seen many times. The J gene is TRBJ1-1, the V gene TRBV7-2; D gene ambiguous. Germline V gene lookup returns CDR1 SGHTA and CDR2 FQGNSA. The CDR3 length is 13 residues. V shed 1 base and J shed 8 bases, with 11 bases lying between them. The CDR3 sequence is CASSLESRGEAFF. CDR3 sequence (DNA): TGTGCCAGCAGCTTAGAGTCTCGCGGCGAAGCTTTCTTT.

This clonotype was detected many times. CDR3 residues: CASSLHGSYEQYF. In nucleotides, the CDR3 is TGTGCCAGCAGTTTACACGGCTCCTACGAGCAGTACTTC. This chain links TRBV28 with TRBJ2-7; no clear D gene. The CDR3 has 13 amino acids. Germline V gene sequence: CDR1 MDHEN, CDR2 SYDVKM. The ends were cut back, 2 bases at V and 0 bases at J, with 5 bases in the middle.

This clonotype appeared many times. The chain is built from TRBV7-3 and TRBJ2-4, with 10 bases fitting TRBD2. The CDR3 covers 17 residues. The V segment lost 0 bases and the J segment 3 bases; nucleotides outside the gene matches: 5. CDR1 and CDR2 from the germline V gene are SGHTA and FQGTGA. CDR3 nucleotides: TGTGCCAGCAGCTTAACCTCTAGCGGGAGTGACAAAAACATTCAGTACTTC. Its protein product is CASSLTSSGSDKNIQYF.

This clonotype occurred many times. The chain carries TRBV7-2 and TRBJ2-7; TRBD2 matches 16 bases. The length of the CDR3 is 20 residues. Germline CDR1 and CDR2: SGHTA and FQGNSA. Trimming removed 5 bases from V and 5 bases from J; junction bases left unmatched: 18. DNA of the CDR3: TGTGCCAGCAGCCCCGAGGGGGCGCGGGGACTAGCGGGAGGGTGGCACGAGCAGTACTTC. It specifies CASSPEGARGLAGGWHEQYF.

This clonotype was seen a handful of times. CDR3 bases: TGTGCCAGCAGTTCAGACCCGTCTCCCAATAATCTAGCCAAAAACATTCAGTACTTC. Its protein product is CASSSDPSPNNLAKNIQYF. V usage is TRBV12-3 or TRBV12-4 and J usage is TRBJ2-4, with D hard to call. The V and J ends lost 4 bases and 0 bases respectively, with 22 bases between them. The CDR3 runs to 19 residues.

This clonotype was picked up a small number of times. V and J are TRBV6-6 and TRBJ1-2; D remains ambiguous. Germline V lookup: CDR1 MNHNY, CDR2 SVGAGI (reference sequence). Trimming took off 4 bases at V and 1 base at J, with 7 bases between the two ends. The CDR3 is made up of 13 amino acids. CDR3 DNA sequence: TGTGCCAGCAGTTTAAACAGTAACTATGGCTACACCTTC. It specifies CASSLNSNYGYTF.